The entry below describes one T cell receptor (beta chain). The data stem from a study of T-cell reconstitution after alpha-beta-depleted transplantation in children. The CDR3 sequence is 14 residues long. Deletions cut 2 bases from V and 1 base from J, with 8 bases between. Germline CDR1 reads MNHEY; CDR2 reads SVGAGI. Unique molecular identifiers were built into the TCRbeta library. TCRdb redid the calling of the PCR reads with MiXCR, one entry per CDR3 protein. This table holds 450,000 to 600,000 distinct CDR3 sequences, around a third found once. The chain joins TRBV6-5 to TRBJ1-2; D uncertain. This TCR was recovered from a human donor who donated a stem cell graft to a child with aplastic anemia. Sequencing was performed on PBMCs from the stem cell graft donor, taken from the stem cell graft. The CDR3 protein is CASSYNQLNYGYTF. Here the CDR3 DNA reads TGTGCCAGCAGTTACAACCAACTTAACTATGGCTACACCTTC.